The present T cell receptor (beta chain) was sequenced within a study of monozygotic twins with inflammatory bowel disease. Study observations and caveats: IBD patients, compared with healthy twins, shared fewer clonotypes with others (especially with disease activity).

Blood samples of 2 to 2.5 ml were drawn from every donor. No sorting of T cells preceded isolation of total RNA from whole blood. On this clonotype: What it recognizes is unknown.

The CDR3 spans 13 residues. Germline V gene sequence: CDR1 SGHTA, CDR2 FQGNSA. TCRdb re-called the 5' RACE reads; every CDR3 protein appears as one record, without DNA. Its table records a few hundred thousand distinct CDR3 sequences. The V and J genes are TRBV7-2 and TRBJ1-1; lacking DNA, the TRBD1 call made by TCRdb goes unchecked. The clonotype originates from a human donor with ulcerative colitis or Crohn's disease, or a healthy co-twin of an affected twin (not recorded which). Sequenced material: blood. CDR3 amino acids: CASSLYRGLEAIF.